This is a list of T cell receptor beta chains from one sample in a study of cytomegalovirus exposure and HLA in healthy donors. The data were produced by immunoSEQ multiplex PCR, yet TCRdb's version contains in-frame clones alone and is incomplete. The sample shows approximately 170,000 clones, 78% of them seen only once. The sample comprised PBMCs. These TCRs come from a woman between 40 and 50 years old in good health and CMV-seropositive. The CDR3 runs from the conserved cysteine through the conserved F or W. The D gene is left open where the match is weak. Clone size is shown for a subset of rows, as once, few, many or a class of expanded clone.

size,J,V,D,CDR3,DNA
.,TRBJ2-2,TRBV19,.,CASSLGTDTGELFF,TGTGCCAGTAGTCTAGGCACAGACACCGGGGAGCTGTTTTTT
.,TRBJ2-7,TRBV6-4,TRBD1,CASSLRRDRGPYEQYF,TGTGCCAGCAGTTTACGCCGGGACAGGGGGCCCTACGAGCAGTACTTC
few,TRBJ1-4,TRBV28,TRBD1,CASSHRGSNEKLFF,TGTGCCAGCAGCCACAGGGGGTCTAATGAAAAACTGTTTTTT
.,TRBJ2-2,TRBV9,TRBD1,CASSPLFVGQLAAGELFF,TGTGCCAGCAGCCCACTCTTCGTGGGACAGTTGGCCGCCGGGGAGCTGTTTTTT
once,TRBJ1-1,TRBV10-2,.,CATKTGNTEAFF,TGCGCCACTAAGACTGGGAACACTGAAGCTTTCTTT
.,TRBJ2-5,TRBV2,.,CASRATEQETQYF,TGTGCCAGCAGAGCGACCGAGCAAGAGACCCAGTACTTC
.,TRBJ1-2,TRBV7-8,.,CASSLGQGRTNYGYTF,TGTGCCAGCAGCTTAGGCCAAGGGAGAACTAACTATGGCTACACCTTC
.,TRBJ2-2,TRBV5-1,TRBD2,CASSFAGLGINTGELFF,TGCGCCAGCAGCTTCGCGGGACTAGGAATCAACACCGGGGAGCTGTTTTTT
.,TRBJ1-5,TRBV19,.,CASSFKGVGNQPQHF,TGTGCCAGTAGCTTCAAGGGGGTGGGCAATCAGCCCCAGCATTTT
few,TRBJ2-5,TRBV5-1,TRBD2,CASRVSGGVETQYF,TGCGCCAGCAGAGTTAGCGGGGGGGTAGAGACCCAGTACTTC
.,TRBJ2-1,TRBV15,TRBD2,CATSRDLAGGVNEQFF,TGTGCCACCAGCAGAGATCTTGCGGGGGGGGTGAATGAGCAGTTCTTC